Listed below are T cell receptor beta chains from one sample, sequenced in a study of human T cells and chemical hapten exposure. TCRdb independently ran MiXCR on the RACE reads; one entry per CDR3 protein. In the table there are hundreds of thousands of distinct CDR3 sequences, over 6% of which are singletons. This specimen was whole blood, taken in connection with sensitization to the hapten diphenylcyclopropenone (DPC). The source of these receptors is a woman aged 18-29 years with alopecia areata. Some clones in this sample may be carry-over from other donors' samples. Both conserved end residues are part of each CDR3. The D gene is left open where the match is weak. Clone size appears in some rows only: once, few, many, or a class for an expanded clone.

CDR3aa | CDR3nt | j_gene | d_gene | abundance | v_gene
CSASRLAGTDTQYF | TGCAGTGCTAGTCGGCTAGCGGGCACAGATACGCAGTATTTT | TRBJ2-3 | TRBD2 | few | TRBV20-1
CASSVEPGLPQHF | TGTGCCAGCAGCGTAGAACCGGGGCTGCCCCAGCATTTT | TRBJ1-5 | . | many | TRBV9
CSVLGRLQETQYF | TGCAGCGTTTTGGGCAGACTCCAAGAGACCCAGTACTTC | TRBJ2-5 | . | . | TRBV29-1
CASSDRDRGGETQYF | TGTGCCAGCAGCGACCGGGACAGGGGAGGAGAGACCCAGTACTTC | TRBJ2-5 | TRBD1 | few | TRBV6-6
CASSPYRVLAGVQETQYF | TGTGCCAGCAGCCCTTATAGGGTCCTAGCGGGGGTCCAAGAGACCCAGTACTTC | TRBJ2-5 | TRBD2 | many | TRBV7-8
CASSPRGTGFAEQFF | TGTGCCAGCAGCCCCCGGGGGACAGGGTTTGCTGAGCAGTTCTTC | TRBJ2-1 | TRBD1 | few | TRBV7-2
CASSPGGSVGNTIYF | TGTGCCAGCAGTCCAGGGGGCTCCGTCGGAAACACCATATATTTT | TRBJ1-3 | TRBD1 | few | TRBV6-2/TRBV6-3
CASSPERQPQHF | TGTGCCAGCAGCCCAGAAAGGCAGCCCCAGCATTTT | TRBJ1-5 | . | . | TRBV7-2
CASSQPSYEQYF | TGTGCCAGCAGCCAACCCTCCTACGAGCAGTACTTC | TRBJ2-7 | . | many | TRBV7-2
CASSFQGPVTEAFF | TGTGCCAGCAGCTTCCAGGGGCCAGTTACTGAAGCTTTCTTT | TRBJ1-1 | . | many | TRBV7-9
CASLPTDRGREQYF | TGTGCCAGCCTTCCTACGGACAGGGGGCGTGAGCAGTACTTC | TRBJ2-7 | TRBD1 | few | TRBV6-6
CSVEDRGTYNEQFF | TGCAGCGTTGAAGACAGGGGAACCTACAATGAGCAGTTCTTC | TRBJ2-1 | . | few | TRBV29-1
CASSLVSSMVAYGFPGSCFF | . | TRBJ2-2 | . | . | TRBV7-4
CASRLVPNYGYTF | TGCGCCAGCAGACTGGTCCCTAACTATGGCTACACCTTC | TRBJ1-2 | . | many | TRBV4-3
CASSLDGQYGYTF | TGCGCCAGCAGCTTAGACGGACAGTATGGCTACACCTTC | TRBJ1-2 | . | . | TRBV5-1
CASSQEDRNTEAFF | TGTGCCAGCAGCCAGGAGGACAGAAACACTGAAGCTTTCTTT | TRBJ1-1 | . | many | TRBV3-1
CASSFLRAYGYTF | TGTGCCAGCAGTTTTCTACGGGCATACGGCTACACCTTC | TRBJ1-2 | . | few | TRBV12-3/TRBV12-4
CASRGQPATNEKLFF | TGTGCCAGCAGAGGACAGCCCGCAACTAATGAAAAACTGTTTTTT | TRBJ1-4 | . | few | TRBV7-8
CASSLRWDTEAFF | TGTGCCAGCAGCTTACGCTGGGACACTGAAGCTTTCTTT | TRBJ1-1 | . | few | TRBV7-9
CSAITMREYNQPQHF | TGCAGTGCTATAACCATGAGGGAATACAATCAGCCCCAGCATTTT | TRBJ1-5 | . | many | TRBV20-1
CASSHPGRKNQPQHF | TGCGCCAGCAGCCACCCCGGACGGAAGAATCAGCCCCAGCATTTT | TRBJ1-5 | . | many | TRBV4-1
CASRRDRGAGELFF | TGTGCCAGCAGACGTGACCGGGGGGCCGGGGAGCTGTTTTTT | TRBJ2-2 | TRBD2 | . | TRBV27
CASSGTSGAPYEQFF | TGTGCCAGCAGTGGGACTAGCGGGGCCCCATATGAGCAGTTCTTC | TRBJ2-1 | TRBD2 | few | TRBV6-1
CATRGGSQSSYEQYF | TGTGCCACCCGGGGGGGTTCTCAAAGCTCCTACGAGCAGTACTTC | TRBJ2-7 | TRBD2 | . | TRBV10-3
CASSSPGLVGTEAFF | TGTGCCAGCAGTTCCCCGGGATTGGTGGGCACTGAAGCTTTCTTT | TRBJ1-1 | . | . | TRBV6-6
CASSATATGRAETQYF | TGTGCCAGCAGTGCCACGGCGACAGGGCGAGCGGAGACCCAGTACTTC | TRBJ2-5 | TRBD1 | . | TRBV25-1
CASSQVAGAYEQYF | TGCGCCAGCAGCCAAGTAGCGGGGGCCTACGAGCAGTACTTC | TRBJ2-7 | TRBD2 | . | TRBV4-1
CAISQGANQPQHF | TGTGCCATCAGTCAGGGGGCAAATCAGCCCCAGCATTTT | TRBJ1-5 | TRBD1 | . | TRBV10-3
CASSLRAAGGYKGELFF | TGTGCCAGCAGTCTTAGGGCAGCGGGGGGTTATAAAGGGGAGCTGTTTTTT | TRBJ2-2 | TRBD2 | many | TRBV12-3/TRBV12-4
CASSFSRQGTDTQYF | TGTGCCAGCAGTTTTTCCCGCCAGGGCACAGATACGCAGTATTTT | TRBJ2-3 | . | . | TRBV12-3/TRBV12-4
CASSYPDRGQHF | TGTGCCAGCAGTTACCCGGACAGGGGCCAGCATTTT | TRBJ1-5 | TRBD1 | many | TRBV6-2/TRBV6-3
CASSLVGNTEAFF | TGTGCCAGCAGCTTAGTCGGGAACACTGAAGCTTTCTTT | TRBJ1-1 | . | many | TRBV12-3/TRBV12-4
CATSAVGTYEQYF | TGTGCCACTTCCGCGGTCGGAACCTACGAGCAGTACTTC | TRBJ2-7 | . | few | TRBV2
CASRRDVTNYGYTF | TGTGCCAGCAGAAGGGACGTCACTAACTATGGCTACACCTTC | TRBJ1-2 | . | few | TRBV6-5
CASTLDRMSTDTQYF | TGTGCCAGCACCCTGGACAGGATGAGCACAGATACGCAGTATTTT | TRBJ2-3 | TRBD1 | few | TRBV2
CASNQGGDEKLFF | TGCGCCAGCAACCAGGGGGGGGATGAAAAACTGTTTTTT | TRBJ1-4 | TRBD1 | many | TRBV5-1
CASSPPGQGLVGTEAFF | TGTGCCAGCAGTCCACCGGGACAGGGGCTCGTTGGCACTGAAGCTTTCTTT | TRBJ1-1 | TRBD1 | many | TRBV6-6
CASSQGQDSSFF | TGTGCCAGCAGTCAGGGACAGGATTCCTCGTTCTTC | TRBJ2-1 | TRBD1 | . | TRBV12-3/TRBV12-4
CASSPGEAGNTEAFF | TGTGCCAGCAGTCCCGGGGAGGCGGGAAACACTGAAGCTTTCTTT | TRBJ1-1 | . | . | TRBV6-5
CASSFRGMDSPLHF | TGTGCCAGCAGTTTTCGGGGTATGGATTCACCCCTCCACTTT | TRBJ1-6 | . | many | TRBV12-3/TRBV12-4
CASTPSGGYDQPQHF | TGTGCCAGTACTCCCTCAGGGGGCTATGATCAGCCCCAGCATTTT | TRBJ1-5 | TRBD1 | few | TRBV6-6
CASSYDTGLKNSGNTIYF | TGTGCCAGCAGTTACGACACCGGACTCAAGAACTCTGGAAACACCATATATTTT | TRBJ1-3 | . | many | TRBV6-6
CASSSVSGLYEQYF | TGTGCCAGCAGTTCCGTTTCGGGCCTCTACGAGCAGTACTTC | TRBJ2-7 | . | few | TRBV6-5
CASSERVGRGRGTEAFF | TGTGCCAGCAGTGAACGGGTGGGCAGGGGAAGGGGCACTGAAGCTTTCTTT | TRBJ1-1 | . | few | TRBV25-1
CAPRTADYGYTF | TGTGCCCCCAGGACGGCAGACTATGGCTACACCTTC | TRBJ1-2 | . | few | TRBV24-1
CATSSGGRRNSPLHF | TGTGCCACCAGCAGTGGGGGACGGAGAAATTCACCCCTCCACTTT | TRBJ1-6 | . | many | TRBV15
CASSVDAVINSPLHF | TGTGCCAGCAGCGTAGATGCAGTCATAAATTCACCCCTCCACTTT | TRBJ1-6 | . | many | TRBV9
CASSQVQGKTGQQETQYF | TGTGCCAGCAGCCAAGTTCAGGGGAAGACGGGACAACAAGAGACCCAGTACTTC | TRBJ2-5 | . | . | TRBV4-2
CASSWTGTGVSGELFF | TGCGCCAGCAGTTGGACCGGGACAGGGGTCTCCGGGGAGCTGTTTTTT | TRBJ2-2 | TRBD1 | many | TRBV5-1
CASDPGLAVDEQFF | TGTGCCAGCGATCCCGGACTAGCCGTAGATGAGCAGTTCTTC | TRBJ2-1 | TRBD2 | few | TRBV7-9
CASSFGDTYQETQYF | TGCGCCAGCAGCTTCGGGGACACCTACCAAGAGACCCAGTACTTC | TRBJ2-5 | . | few | TRBV5-1
CASSLVVTGPTDTQYF | TGTGCCAGCAGCTTAGTTGTGACAGGCCCCACAGATACGCAGTATTTT | TRBJ2-3 | . | many | TRBV11-2
CASSDTEGYTF | TGTGCCAGCAGTGACACTGAAGGCTACACCTTC | TRBJ1-2 | . | . | TRBV28
CASSQDDRFGADTQYF | TGCGCCAGCAGCCAAGACGACAGGTTTGGGGCAGATACGCAGTATTTT | TRBJ2-3 | . | many | TRBV4-3
CASSLLGGVYNSPLHF | TGTGCCAGCAGTTTATTGGGGGGAGTCTATAATTCACCCCTCCACTTT | TRBJ1-6 | . | many | TRBV27
CASSLDGRGTQYF | TGTGCCAGCAGTTTAGATGGAAGGGGGACCCAGTACTTC | TRBJ2-5 | . | few | TRBV12-3/TRBV12-4
CASSQEWRGPTGTQYF | TGTGCCAGCAGCCAAGAGTGGCGGGGCCCGACTGGGACGCAGTATTTT | TRBJ2-3 | . | . | TRBV4-2
CASSSSRGNYEQYF | TGTGCCAGCAGTTCCTCCAGGGGGAACTACGAGCAGTACTTC | TRBJ2-7 | TRBD1 | few | TRBV12-3/TRBV12-4
CASSPEANYGYTF | TGCGCCAGCAGCCCGGAAGCAAACTATGGCTACACCTTC | TRBJ1-2 | . | . | TRBV4-3